This T cell receptor beta chain is from a study of T-cell reconstitution after alpha-beta-depleted transplantation in children. Notes on the study in general: Day-60 TCRbeta diversity that was high in some patients was derived from surviving recipient T cells and thymic progenitors. T cells produced anew were the main source of T-cell counts and diversity one year after transplant. About two months after transplant, alpha-beta T cells reportedly came from several hundred expanded graft clones.

A word on this clonotype: Its antigen is undetermined.

Per the germline V gene, CDR1 is DFQATT and CDR2 is SNEGSKA (reference sequence). The CDR3 has 15 amino acids. Unique molecular identifiers were used to barcode this TCRbeta library. MiXCR, applied by TCRdb to the PCR reads, yields one record per CDR3 protein. The sample holds fewer than 350,000 distinct CDR3 sequences, around a tenth seen once. This sample comprised peripheral blood, obtained 180 days after TCRalphabeta/CD19-depleted stem cell transplant. This clonotype was sampled from a male patient between 2 and 15 years old who had a stem cell transplant for chronic granulomatous disease, so the T cells may come from the graft donor. The rearrangement joins TRBV20-1 to TRBJ2-1, with D possibly TRBD1 on 6 matching bases. CDR3 amino acids: CFCGRDPQGYNEQFF. Here the CDR3 DNA reads TGCTTCTGTGGCCGGGACCCTCAGGGGTACAATGAGCAGTTCTTC.